This T cell receptor beta chain came from a study of blood T cell repertoires in COVID-19 (dated by TCRdb to about 2020). Looking at the study overall: Samples covering the acute and convalescent phases of COVID-19 were provided by collaborators in the United States, Italy and Spain. The prospective study material was composed of cDNA or gDNA derived from T cells, B-cell-depleted T cells, or PBMCs. The dataset comprised deeply sampled blood TCRbeta repertoires from subjects exposed to, actively infected with, or recovered from COVID-19. The repertoires were released in a freely available public database meant as a resource for research on the immune response to SARS-CoV-2. Samples came from the ongoing ImmuneRACE study (first 160 participants) plus 1,254 subjects from 6 global collaborators. Sample metadata almost always included a de-identified subject ID, COVID-19 status, age in years and sex. Where available, HLA class I and class II types were taken from metadata supplied by the sample provider and were not determined by assay-based typing.

The germline V gene (reference sequence) supplies CDR1 LNHDA and CDR2 SQIVND. The CDR3 numbers 18 residues from cysteine through phenylalanine. Only the CDR3 portion is preserved as DNA: 54 bases, with reading frame beginning at the first base. V sheds 6 bases and J sheds 4 bases, leaving 24 bases between their ends. Of note for this clone: Its antigen has not been determined. It has no much larger one-base neighbor in the sample; base qualities were not kept.

Each collaborating institution followed its own protocols to collect whole blood in K2EDTA tubes. For TCRbeta analysis, collaborators shipped samples as frozen whole blood, isolated PBMCs, or DNA extracted from either of those sample types. TCRbeta CDR3 regions were amplified from genomic DNA using the immunoSEQ Assay, a bias-controlled multiplex PCR. The paper's processing steps were these. The number of nucleated cells in each sample was estimated from the amplification of reference gene primers within the assay. To quantify the absolute abundance of each unique TCRbeta CDR3 rearrangement, sequence reads were collapsed and filtered. For each sample, productive Simpson clonality was calculated as the square root of Simpson's diversity index across productive rearrangements. This immuneACCESS table, as held by TCRdb, lists in-frame sequences with V and J called but not all clones. Of the missing ones, under half trace to an unresolved V gene in checked studies; the others have no known cause. V, J and clone size derive from that table, while D and trimming were established from the DNA sequence. The sample records fewer than 130,000 clones, roughly 85% of which are singletons. Around 16% of the sample is in the top ten clones.

The study at large found these results: Clinical and demographic metadata were provided uncurated, with the amount varying by source and participant.

Sequenced: peripheral blood. The chain joins TRBV19 to TRBJ2-2; the D region possibly corresponds to TRBD1 (7 bases align). This TCR was sampled from a woman older than 75 with active or convalescent COVID-19. For the CDR3, the sequence is CASSKERRGLLGTGELFF. The DNA sequence reads TGTGCCAGTAGCAAAGAGAGGAGGGGGCTGCTAGGCACCGGGGAGCTGTTTTTT.